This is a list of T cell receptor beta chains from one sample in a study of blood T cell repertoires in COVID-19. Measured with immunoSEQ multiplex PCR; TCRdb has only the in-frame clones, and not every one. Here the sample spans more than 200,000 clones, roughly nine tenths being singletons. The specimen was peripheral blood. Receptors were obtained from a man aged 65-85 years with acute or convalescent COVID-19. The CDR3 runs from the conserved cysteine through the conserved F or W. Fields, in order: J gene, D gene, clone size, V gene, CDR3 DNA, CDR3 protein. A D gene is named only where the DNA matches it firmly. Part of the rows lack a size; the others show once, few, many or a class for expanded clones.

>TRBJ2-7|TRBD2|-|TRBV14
TGTGCCAGCAGCCTTAGTCAGGGAGCGGGAGCCTCCTACGAGCAGTACTTC
CASSLSQGAGASYEQYF
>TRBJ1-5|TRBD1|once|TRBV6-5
TGTGCCAGCAGCATAGGGACAGATAGCAATCAGCCCCAGCATTTT
CASSIGTDSNQPQHF
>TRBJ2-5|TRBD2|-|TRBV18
TGTGCCAGCTCAGCGGGAGCCCAAGAGACCCAGTACTTC
CASSAGAQETQYF
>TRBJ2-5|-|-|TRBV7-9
TGTGCCAGCAGCTTAAGGGAGATCCAAGAGACCCAGTACTTC
CASSLREIQETQYF
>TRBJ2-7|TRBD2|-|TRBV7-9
TGTGCCAGCAGCTTAGCGTCTAGCGGGAGTACCCACGAGCAGTACTTC
CASSLASSGSTHEQYF
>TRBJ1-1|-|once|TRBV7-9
TGTGCCAGCAGCCAGACCCTAGGGCAGGGTGAAGCTTTCTTT
CASSQTLGQGEAFF
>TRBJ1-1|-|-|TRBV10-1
TGCGCCAGTGGTACCGGTGAAGCTTTCTTT
CASGTGEAFF
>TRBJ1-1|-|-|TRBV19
TGTGCCAGTAGTAAACAGGCCAGGACTGAAGCTTTCTTT
CASSKQARTEAFF
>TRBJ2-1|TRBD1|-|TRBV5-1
TGCGCCAGCAGCCTTGGGACAGGGGCGAGCTACAATGAGCAGTTCTTC
CASSLGTGASYNEQFF
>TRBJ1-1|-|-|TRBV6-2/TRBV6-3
TGTGCCAGCACCCCGACGGGGGACTGGAACACTGAAGCTTTCTTT
CASTPTGDWNTEAFF
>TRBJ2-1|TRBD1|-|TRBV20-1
TGCAGTGCTTCCGGACAGGGTGAGCAGTTCTTC
CSASGQGEQFF
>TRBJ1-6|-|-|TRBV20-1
TGCAGTGCTAGTCGGGGTGGGGTGGGTGGTTCGCCCCTCCACTTT
CSASRGGVGGSPLHF
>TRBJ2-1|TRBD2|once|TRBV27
TGTGCCAGCAGTTTTGGGACTAGCGGGATCACTGAGCAGTTCTTC
CASSFGTSGITEQFF
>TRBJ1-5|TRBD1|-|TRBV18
TGTGCCAGCTCACTGGACAGGGTGCGTCAGCCCCAGCATTTT
CASSLDRVRQPQHF
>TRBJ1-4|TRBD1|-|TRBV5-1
TGCGCCAGCAGCCCCCAGGACAGGGAGAATGAAAAACTGTTTTTT
CASSPQDRENEKLFF
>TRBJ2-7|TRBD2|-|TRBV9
TGTGCCAGCAGCCCTCTAGCGGGAGCTGCCGAGCAGTACTTC
CASSPLAGAAEQYF
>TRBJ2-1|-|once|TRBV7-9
TGTGCCAGCAGCCCCAGCGGAGCCTACAATGAGCAGTTCTTC
CASSPSGAYNEQFF
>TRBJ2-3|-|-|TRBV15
TGTGCCACCAGCAGGGCTCGGGGAGCCACAGATACGCAGTATTTT
CATSRARGATDTQYF
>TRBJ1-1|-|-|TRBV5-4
TGTGCCAGCAGCTGGACTGATCGAGGCACTGAAGCTTTCTTT
CASSWTDRGTEAFF
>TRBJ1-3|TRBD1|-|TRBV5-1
TGCGCCAGCAGATCGGGGACAGGGGGATTGGAGAGCTCTGGAAACACCATATATTTT
CASRSGTGGLESSGNTIYF
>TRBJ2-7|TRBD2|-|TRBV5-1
TGCGCCAGCAGCCAACGGTTAACTAGCGGGAGATCCGAGCAGTACTTC
CASSQRLTSGRSEQYF
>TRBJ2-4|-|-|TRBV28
TGTGCCAGCACGAGGACTTTGGAAAACATTCAGTACTTC
CASTRTLENIQYF
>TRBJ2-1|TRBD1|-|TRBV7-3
TGTGCCAGCAGCTCGGGACAGCCCACTGATGAGCAGTTCTTC
CASSSGQPTDEQFF
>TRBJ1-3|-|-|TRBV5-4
TGTGCCAGCAGCTTGGATTCGCGGGTTTCTAGTGGAAACACCATATATTTT
CASSLDSRVSSGNTIYF
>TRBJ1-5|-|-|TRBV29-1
TGCAGCGTTGCCGGGACTCCTAATCAGCCCCAGCATTTT
CSVAGTPNQPQHF
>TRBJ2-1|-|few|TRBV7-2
TGTGCCAGCAGCTTATTGCCACAGGGCGTCTACAATGAGCAGTTCTTC
CASSLLPQGVYNEQFF
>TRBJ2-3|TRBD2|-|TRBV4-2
TGTGCCAGCAGCCAAGATACTAGCGGGAGCTACCAGTATTTT
CASSQDTSGSYQYF
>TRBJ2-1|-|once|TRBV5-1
TGCGCCAGCAGACTACAAAGCTCCTACAATGAGCAGTTCTTC
CASRLQSSYNEQFF
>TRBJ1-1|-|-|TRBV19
TGTGCCACCAAGGGGGTGAACACTGAAGCTTTCTTT
CATKGVNTEAFF
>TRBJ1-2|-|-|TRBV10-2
TGCGCCAGCACCGGGGATTCCTATGGCTACACCTTC
CASTGDSYGYTF
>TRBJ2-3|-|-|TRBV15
TGTGCCACCAGCAGAGGGGGGGGCTGGACAGATACGCAGTATTTT
CATSRGGGWTDTQYF
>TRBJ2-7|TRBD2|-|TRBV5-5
TGTGCCAGCAGAAGAGGAGGGGCTAGCGGGGCCTACGAGCAGTACTTC
CASRRGGASGAYEQYF
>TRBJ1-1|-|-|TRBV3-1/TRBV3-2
TGTGCCAGCAGCCAAGGTGGGCTTTACACTGAAGCTTTCTTT
CASSQGGLYTEAFF
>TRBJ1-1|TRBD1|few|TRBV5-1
TGCGCCAGCAGCTCCTGGACAGGGGGCACTGAAGCTTTCTTT
CASSSWTGGTEAFF
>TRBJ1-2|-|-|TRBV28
TGTGCCAGCAGTTTGGGAGGAACAGGCTATGGCTACACCTTC
CASSLGGTGYGYTF
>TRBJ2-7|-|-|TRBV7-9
TGTGCCAGCAGCTTAGCGGGACTCGCTACGATGCAGTACTTC
CASSLAGLATMQYF
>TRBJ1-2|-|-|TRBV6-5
TGTGCCAGCAGGCGGACATTCAACTATGGCTACACCTTC
CASRRTFNYGYTF
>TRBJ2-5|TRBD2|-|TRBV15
TGTGCCACCAGCAGATCTCTAGCGGGAGAGACCCAGTACTTC
CATSRSLAGETQYF
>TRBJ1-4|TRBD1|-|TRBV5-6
TGTGCCAGCAGCTTTTATAGACAGGGGGCTGAAAAACTGTTTTTT
CASSFYRQGAEKLFF
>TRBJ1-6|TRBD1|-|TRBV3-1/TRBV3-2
TGTGCCAGCAGCCCGAGGACAGGCGGGCCTAATTCACCCCTCCACTTT
CASSPRTGGPNSPLHF
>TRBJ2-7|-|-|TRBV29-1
TGCAGCGTTGAGAAAGCGGGCATAACCTACGAGCAGTACTTC
CSVEKAGITYEQYF
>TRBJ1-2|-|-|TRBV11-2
TGTGCCAGCAGCTTAGACGGGGGGCAAGGCTATGGCTACACCTTC
CASSLDGGQGYGYTF
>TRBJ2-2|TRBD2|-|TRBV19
TGTGCCAGTAGCCGATGGAATAGCGGGAGGGATGGCACCGGGGAGCTGTTTTTT
CASSRWNSGRDGTGELFF